The T cell receptor beta chain under discussion was sequenced for a study of identical twins. On this clonotype: Its specificity is unknown.

A universal primer site arose from template switching, and cDNA bore unique molecular identifiers. MiXCR, run by TCRdb on the 5' RACE reads, gives a single entry per CDR3 protein. The sample lists 200,000 to 250,000 distinct CDR3 sequences; over 12% were seen once. Study results and limitations: Some out-of-frame alpha sequences were shared by twins, and these showed excess low generation probability. Twins' surplus sharing was weaker for beta out-of-frame sequences.

CDR1 SEHNR and CDR2 FQNEAQ come from the germline V gene (reference sequence). This CDR3 has 14 residues. The V gene lost 5 bases and the J gene lost 10 bases, with 18 bases spanning the gap. The sample comprised memory (CD45RO+) T cells sorted from blood. The rearrangement joins TRBV7-9 to TRBJ2-1; D not certain. This clonotype originated in a woman under 30 in good health. CDR3 in DNA: TGTGCCAGCAGCCCATATGGGGTCAAACGGGAGCAGTTCTTC. Its translation: CASSPYGVKREQFF.